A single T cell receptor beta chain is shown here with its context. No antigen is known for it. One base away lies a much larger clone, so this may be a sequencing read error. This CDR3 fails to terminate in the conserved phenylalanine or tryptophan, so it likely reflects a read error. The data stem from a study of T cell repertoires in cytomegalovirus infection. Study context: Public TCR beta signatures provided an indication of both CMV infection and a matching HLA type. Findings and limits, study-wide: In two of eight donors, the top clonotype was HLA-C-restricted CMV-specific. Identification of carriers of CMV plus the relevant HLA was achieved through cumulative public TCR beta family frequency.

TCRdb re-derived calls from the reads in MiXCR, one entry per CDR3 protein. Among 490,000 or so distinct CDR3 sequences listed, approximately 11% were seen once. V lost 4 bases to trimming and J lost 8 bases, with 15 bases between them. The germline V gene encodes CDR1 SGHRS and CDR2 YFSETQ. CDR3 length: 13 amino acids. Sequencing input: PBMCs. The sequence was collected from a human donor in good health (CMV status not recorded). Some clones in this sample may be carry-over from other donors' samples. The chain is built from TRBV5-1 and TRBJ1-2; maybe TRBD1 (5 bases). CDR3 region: CASSIRGQRGYTL. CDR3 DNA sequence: TGCGCCAGCAGCATAAGGGGCCAGAGAGGCTACACCTTA.